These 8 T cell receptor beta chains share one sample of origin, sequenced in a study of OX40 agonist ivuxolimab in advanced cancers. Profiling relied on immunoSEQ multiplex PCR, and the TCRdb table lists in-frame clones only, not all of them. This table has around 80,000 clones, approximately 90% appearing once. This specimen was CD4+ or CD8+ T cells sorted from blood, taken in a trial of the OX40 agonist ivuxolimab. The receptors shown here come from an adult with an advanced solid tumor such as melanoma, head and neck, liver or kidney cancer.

DNA for the CDR3: TGTGCCAGCAGTTCCCCGGGCACTAATGAAAAACTGTTTTTT. Translated: CASSSPGTNEKLFF. The rearrangement joins TRBV28 to TRBJ1-4; D gene uncertain. The CDR3 contains 14 residues. Germline V lookup: CDR1 MDHEN, CDR2 SYDVKM. The ends were cut back, 4 bases at V and 2 bases at J, with 8 bases in the middle.

CDR3 sequence (DNA): TGTGCCAGCTCGGAGCGACAGGGCCCTATTGAGAAACTGTTTTTT. Protein product: CASSERQGPIEKLFF. The rearrangement joins TRBV18 to TRBJ1-4; 7 nucleotides line up with TRBD1. This CDR3 has 15 amino acids. The ends lost 6 bases at V and 11 bases at J; junction bases unmatched: 15. The germline gives CDR1 KGHSH, CDR2 LQKENI. The entire variable domain, with the rest obtained from reference TRBV18 and TRBJ1-4, is as follows: NAGVMQNPRHLVRRRGQEARLRCSPMKGHSHVYWYRQLPEEGLKFMVYLQKENIIDESGMPKERFSAEFPKEGPSILRIQQVVRGDSAAYFCASSERQGPIEKLFFGSGTQLSVL.

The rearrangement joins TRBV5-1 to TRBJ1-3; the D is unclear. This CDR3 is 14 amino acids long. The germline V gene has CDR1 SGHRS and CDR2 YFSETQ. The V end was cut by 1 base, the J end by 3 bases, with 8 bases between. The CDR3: CASSLRVGGNTIYF. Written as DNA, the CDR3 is TGCGCCAGCAGCTTGAGAGTGGGTGGAAACACCATATATTTT. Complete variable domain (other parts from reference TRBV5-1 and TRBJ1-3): KAGVTQTPRYLIKTRGQQVTLSCSPISGHRSVSWYQQTPGQGLQFLFEYFSETQRNKGNFPGRFSGRQFSNSRSEMNVSTLELGDSALYLCASSLRVGGNTIYFGEGSWLTVV.

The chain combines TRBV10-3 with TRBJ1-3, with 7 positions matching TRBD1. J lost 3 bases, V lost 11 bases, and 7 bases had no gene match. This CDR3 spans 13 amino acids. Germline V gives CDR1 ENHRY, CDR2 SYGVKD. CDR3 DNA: TGTGCCTCCTTGCGACAGGGTGGAAACACCATATATTTT. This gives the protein CASLRQGGNTIYF.

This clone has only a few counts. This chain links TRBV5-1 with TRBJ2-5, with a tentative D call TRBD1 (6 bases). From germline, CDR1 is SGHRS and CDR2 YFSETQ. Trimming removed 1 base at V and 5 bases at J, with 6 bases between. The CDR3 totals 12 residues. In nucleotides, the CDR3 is TGCGCCAGCAGCTTGACAGGGGAGACCCAGTACTTC. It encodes CASSLTGETQYF.

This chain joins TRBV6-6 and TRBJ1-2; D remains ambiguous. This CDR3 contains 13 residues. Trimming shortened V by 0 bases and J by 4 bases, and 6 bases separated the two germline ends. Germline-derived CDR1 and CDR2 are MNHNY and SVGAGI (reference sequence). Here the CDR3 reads CASSYSKSYGYTF. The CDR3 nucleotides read TGTGCCAGCAGTTACTCGAAAAGCTATGGCTACACCTTC.

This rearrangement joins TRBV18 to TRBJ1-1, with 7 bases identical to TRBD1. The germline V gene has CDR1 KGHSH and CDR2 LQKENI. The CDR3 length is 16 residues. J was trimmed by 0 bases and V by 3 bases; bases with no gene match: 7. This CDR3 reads CASSPRNRGMNTEAFF. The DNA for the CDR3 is TGTGCCAGCTCACCCAGGAACAGGGGTATGAACACTGAAGCTTTCTTT.

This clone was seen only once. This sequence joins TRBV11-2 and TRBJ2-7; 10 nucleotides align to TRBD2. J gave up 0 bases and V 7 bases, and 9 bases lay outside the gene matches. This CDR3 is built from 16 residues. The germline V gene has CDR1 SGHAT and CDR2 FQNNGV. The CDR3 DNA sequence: TGTGCCAGCAAGAGGGTGACTAGCGGGCTCTCCTACGAGCAGTACTTC. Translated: CASKRVTSGLSYEQYF.